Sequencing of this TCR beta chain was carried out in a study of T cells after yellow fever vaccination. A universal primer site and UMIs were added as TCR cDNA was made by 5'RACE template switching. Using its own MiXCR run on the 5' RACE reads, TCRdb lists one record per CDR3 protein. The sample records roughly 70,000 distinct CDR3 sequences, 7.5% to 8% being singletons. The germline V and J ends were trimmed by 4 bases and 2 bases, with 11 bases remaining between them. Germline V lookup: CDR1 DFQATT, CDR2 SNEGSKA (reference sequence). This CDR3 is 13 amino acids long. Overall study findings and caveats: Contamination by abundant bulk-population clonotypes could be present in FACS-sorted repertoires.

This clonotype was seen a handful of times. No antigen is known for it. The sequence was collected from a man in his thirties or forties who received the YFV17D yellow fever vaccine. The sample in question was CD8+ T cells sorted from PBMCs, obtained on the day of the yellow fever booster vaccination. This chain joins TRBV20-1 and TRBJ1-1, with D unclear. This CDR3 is CSAKEFPNTEAFF. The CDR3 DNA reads TGCAGTGCTAAAGAATTTCCTAACACTGAAGCTTTCTTT.